Below, 11 T cell receptor beta chains from the same sample are listed, as sequenced in a study of molecular identifiers for immune sequencing clone quantification. From the PCR reads, TCRdb called clonotypes with MiXCR, one entry per CDR3 protein. The sample records over 600,000 distinct CDR3 sequences, about 20% being singletons. Material for sequencing was naive CD8+ T cells from blood, with Jurkat cell RNA spiked in. The subset denotes: FACS-sorted CD8+CD4-CCR7+CD45RA+ naive T cells. All receptors derive from a human donor in good health. Some libraries in this study had Jurkat cell RNA spiked in.

This clonotype was observed many times. The CDR3 bases are TGTGCCAGTAGTACACCCTCGACAGGGGACGAGCAGTACTTC. As protein: CASSTPSTGDEQYF. This chain connects TRBV19 to TRBJ2-7; TRBD1 agrees at 8 bases. The CDR3 has 14 residues. Germline CDR1 is LNHDA and CDR2 is SQIVND (reference sequence). Trimming at V came to 4 bases and at J to 5 bases, leaving 7 bases not matched to a gene.

V is TRBV27 and J is TRBJ1-1; weak D call: TRBD1 (6 bases). Trimming removed 7 bases from V and 1 base from J, with 16 bases in between. CDR1 and CDR2 (germline): MNHEY, SMNVEV (reference sequence). The CDR3 spans 15 residues. In DNA form, the CDR3 reads TGTGCCAGCAACTCCGGAGGGGGAAAGAACACTGAAGCTTTCTTT. Translation gives CASNSGGGKNTEAFF.

The rearrangement links TRBV10-2 to TRBJ2-1; 10 bases are shared with TRBD1. CDR3 length: 17 amino acids. The V segment lost 6 bases and the J segment 3 bases; nucleotides outside the gene matches: 11. The germline V gene encodes CDR1 WSHSY and CDR2 SAAADI. The CDR3, as DNA: TGCGCCAGCAGAGACCTGGGACAGGGGTTCTACTACAATGAGCAGTTCTTC. It is translated as CASRDLGQGFYYNEQFF.

In the case of this clonotype: This sequence may be a read error, since a much larger clone differs from it by one base. The chain combines TRBV2 with TRBJ1-2, with TRBD1 matching 7 bases. Germline loops: CDR1 SNHLY, CDR2 FYNNEI. The CDR3 covers 13 residues. J lost 4 bases, V lost 7 bases, and 6 bases had no gene match. The CDR3 nucleotides read TGTGCCAGCACGAGACAGGGACTCTATGGCTACACCTTC. It translates to CASTRQGLYGYTF.

There are many counts of this clonotype. This sequence joins TRBV5-1 and TRBJ2-1; D uncertain. The CDR3 runs 13 residues. Germline V lookup: CDR1 SGHRS, CDR2 YFSETQ. V lost 0 bases and J lost 8, with 9 bases in between. CDR3 amino acids: CASSLAGFDEQFF. The DNA for the CDR3 is TGCGCCAGCAGCTTGGCCGGGTTCGATGAGCAGTTCTTC.

The table lists this clonotype with a few counts. A much larger clone differs by one base, so this may be a read error. V usage is TRBV4-1 and J usage is TRBJ1-1; D uncertain. The germline gives CDR1 MGHRA, CDR2 YSYEKL. The CDR3 length is 14 residues. Trimming took off 0 bases at V and 10 bases at J, with 15 bases between the two ends. CDR3 nucleotides: TGCGCCAGCAGCCAAGATCCAGGTTCTTCTGGAGCTTTCTTT. Translating gives CASSQDPGSSGAFF.

The rearrangement links TRBV4-1 to TRBJ2-7, with D hard to call. Germline assignment: CDR1 MGHRA and CDR2 YSYEKL. The germline V and J ends were trimmed by 0 bases and 1 base, with 10 bases remaining between them. This CDR3 region has 15 residues. The CDR3 is CASSQDPARSYEQYF. The CDR3 nucleotides read TGCGCCAGCAGCCAAGATCCCGCCCGGTCCTACGAGCAGTACTTC.

Concerning this clonotype itself: Just one base apart from a much larger clone, this may be a read error. This sequence joins TRBV6-4 and TRBJ1-5, with 7 bases fitting TRBD1. Germline values: CDR1 MRHNA, CDR2 SNTAGT. This CDR3 contains 18 residues. CDR3 amino acids: CASNDRTGLPLTHQPQHF. DNA of the CDR3: TGTGCCAGCAATGACAGGACAGGTCTCCCCCTAACTCATCAGCCCCAGCATTTT.

The chain has TRBV12-3 or TRBV12-4 and TRBJ2-3; D remains ambiguous. The CDR3 consists of 11 residues. V lost 8 bases and J 10 bases, leaving 13 bases between the germline ends. CDR3 nucleotides: TGTGCCAGCGGATACAGTTTCTCGCAGTATTTT. Translating it yields CASGYSFSQYF.

This clonotype has ten or more counts. V usage is TRBV6-5 and J usage is TRBJ1-5, with a weak D call TRBD1 (6 bases). Trimming cost V 7 bases and J 3 bases, with 10 bases left between them. Germline V gene lookup returns CDR1 MNHEY and CDR2 SVGAGI. The CDR3 runs 13 residues. Written as DNA, the CDR3 is TGTGCCAGCACAGCAGGGGTCAATCAGCCCCAGCATTTT. Its translation: CASTAGVNQPQHF.

The chain employs TRBV14 and TRBJ2-3, with 7 bases identical to TRBD2. This CDR3 is 16 amino acids long. CDR1 SGHDN and CDR2 FVKESK come from the germline V gene. J was trimmed by 2 bases and V by 5 bases; bases with no gene match: 10. The CDR3 DNA is TGTGCCAGCAGCACCCAAGGGAGGGCGATCACAGATACGCAGTATTTT. Its translation is CASSTQGRAITDTQYF. The variable domain in full, with the rest retrieved from reference TRBV14 and TRBJ2-3, is EAGVTQFPSHSVIEKGQTVTLRCDPISGHDNLYWYRRVMGKEIKFLLHFVKESKQDESGMPNNRFLAERTGGTYSTLKVQPAELEDSGVYFCASSTQGRAITDTQYFGPGTRLTVL.